The TCR beta chain under discussion was sequenced for a study of beta chain features in type 1 diabetes. This CDR3 contains 13 residues. Germline V gene data show CDR1 as SGHAT and CDR2 as FQNNGV. Trimming removed 0 bases at V and 5 bases at J, with 5 bases between. This clone was detected only a few times. Its target is not known. Sequencing targeted expressed TCRB transcripts, as all isolated RNA had been reverse transcribed. Profiling relied on immunoSEQ multiplex PCR, and the TCRdb table lists in-frame clones only, not all of them. The sample holds roughly 230,000 clones, 7.5% to 10% seen once. Broader study findings: Individuals with type 1 diabetes displayed fewer insertions and more deletions at VDJ junctions. Among patients with Type 1 diabetes, TCRB CDR3s were moderately but significantly shorter in every one of the four CD4+ subsets.

This receptor was taken from a woman under 30 in good health. The specimen was naive CD4+ T cells from blood. The J gene is TRBJ2-1, the V gene TRBV11-2; D is uncertain. CDR3 nucleotides: TGTGCCAGCAGCTTAGAGTTTAACAATGAGCAGTTCTTC. Protein: CASSLEFNNEQFF.